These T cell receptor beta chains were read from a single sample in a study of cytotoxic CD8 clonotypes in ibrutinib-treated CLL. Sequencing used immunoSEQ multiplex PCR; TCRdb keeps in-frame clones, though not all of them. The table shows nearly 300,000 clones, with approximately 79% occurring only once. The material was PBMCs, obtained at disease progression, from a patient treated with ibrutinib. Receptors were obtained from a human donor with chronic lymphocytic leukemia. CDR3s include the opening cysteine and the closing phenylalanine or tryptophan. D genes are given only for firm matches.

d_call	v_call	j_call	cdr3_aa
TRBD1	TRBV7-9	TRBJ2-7	CASSPWTGGEQYF
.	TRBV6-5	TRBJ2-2	CASRWGNTGELFF
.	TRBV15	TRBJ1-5	CATSRDRALGQPQHF
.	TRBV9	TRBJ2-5	CASSVLGTQETQYF
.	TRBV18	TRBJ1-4	CASSPGEKLFF
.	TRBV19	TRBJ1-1	CATAWSLNTEAFF
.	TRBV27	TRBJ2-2	CASSLRLSRTGELFF
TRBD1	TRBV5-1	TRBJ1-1	CASSFGTGSGRTEAFF
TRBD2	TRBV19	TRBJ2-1	CASSISGTYNEQFF
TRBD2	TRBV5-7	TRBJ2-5	CASSFPGLAASRRETQYF
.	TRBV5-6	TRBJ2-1	CASSLRGPSSYNEQFF
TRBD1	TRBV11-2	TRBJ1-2	CASSLGQGDYGYTF
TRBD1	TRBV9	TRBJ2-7	CASSVSSTGGIYEQYF